Listed here are 23 T cell receptor beta chains from one sample, sequenced in a study of neoadjuvant nivolumab and ipilimumab in lung cancer. Clones were sequenced by immunoSEQ multiplex PCR, and TCRdb holds only the in-frame ones, with some missing. The sample holds around 20,000 clones, roughly 79% seen once. The sequencing here drew on tumor tissue, taken after neoadjuvant nivolumab, alone or with ipilimumab, at or shortly before surgery. These receptors all stem from an adult with non-small cell lung cancer.

CDR3 nucleotide sequence: TGTGCCAGCAGTGACGGACAGATTAATTCACCCCTCCACTTT. It specifies CASSDGQINSPLHF. The V and J genes are TRBV6-1 and TRBJ1-6, with D maybe TRBD1 (6 bases). Germline CDR1 MNHNS, CDR2 SASEGT. V gave up 3 bases and J gave up 6 bases, with 9 bases separating them. The CDR3 contains 14 residues.

V is TRBV5-1 and J is TRBJ1-1; D perhaps matches TRBD1 (5 bases). There are 12 residues in the CDR3. CDR1 is SGHRS, CDR2 YFSETQ, per germline. With 0 bases removed from V and 11 bases from J, the gap between germline ends came to 11 bases. The CDR3 spells CASSLAQGVAFF. CDR3 coding DNA: TGCGCCAGCAGCTTGGCCCAGGGTGTGGCTTTCTTT.

This clone was counted once. The chain joins TRBV4-3 to TRBJ2-1, with 14 bases matching TRBD2. Trimming took 4 bases from V and 6 from J; bases not matched to a gene: 5. CDR3 length: 16 residues. The V gene's germline CDR1 is LGHNA and CDR2 YSLEER. In DNA form, the CDR3 reads TGCGCCAGCAGCCCCCGACTAGCGGGGGGGGCCAATGAGCAGTTCTTC. Its protein is CASSPRLAGGANEQFF.

The chain recombines TRBV7-2 with TRBJ1-5; the D is unclear. Germline V CDR1 and CDR2: SGHTA, FQGNSA. The ends were cut back, 1 base at V and 4 bases at J, with 8 bases in the middle. The CDR3 is 14 amino acids. The CDR3, as DNA: TGTGCCAGCAGCTTAGATACAGTAAATCAGCCCCAGCATTTT. Translated, it gives CASSLDTVNQPQHF.

The rearrangement joins TRBV7-2 to TRBJ2-3; D uncertain. Trimming pared 3 bases from V and 2 bases from J, leaving 6 bases between. The length of the CDR3 is 13 residues. Germline-derived CDR1 and CDR2 are SGHTA and FQGNSA. The CDR3 region has the DNA TGTGCCAGCAGCTTGGCGGACACAGATACGCAGTATTTT. It encodes CASSLADTDTQYF.

J is TRBJ2-3 and V is TRBV10-1; 7 bases align to TRBD1. V shed 10 bases and J 0 bases; nucleotides not matched to a gene: 7. The CDR3 loop spans 14 amino acids. CDR1 WNHNN and CDR2 SYGVQD come from the germline V gene (reference sequence). The CDR3 DNA follows: TGCGCCACCTCTCAGGACAGGAGCACAGATACGCAGTATTTT. Its protein product is CATSQDRSTDTQYF.

This chain uses TRBV4-3 with TRBJ1-2; tentatively, D is TRBD1 (6 bases). Germline CDR1 LGHNA, CDR2 YSLEER. The CDR3 has 16 amino acids. V dropped 0 bases and J dropped 5 bases, with 16 bases sitting between them. CDR3 in DNA: TGCGCCAGCAGCCAAGATTGGAGGGGGGCCGGGTATGGCTACACCTTC. Translating it yields CASSQDWRGAGYGYTF.

The chain combines TRBV6-5 with TRBJ1-6, with 7 positions matching TRBD1. J gave up 7 bases and V 2 bases, and 5 bases lay outside the gene matches. CDR1 and CDR2 from the germline V gene are MNHEY and SVGAGI. The CDR3 covers 15 residues. CDR3 nucleotide sequence: TGTGCCAGCAGTTACAGGGGGCGCAGGAATTCACCCCTCCACTTT. This gives the protein CASSYRGRRNSPLHF.

This clone was observed a handful of times. The chain is built from TRBV7-9 and TRBJ1-1; D remains ambiguous. The V end was cut by 0 bases, the J end by 3 bases, with 5 bases between. Germline V CDR1 and CDR2: SEHNR, FQNEAQ (reference sequence). This CDR3 has 13 residues. The CDR3 coding sequence is TGTGCCAGCAGCTTAGCAGGAGACACTGAAGCTTTCTTT. Amino acids: CASSLAGDTEAFF. Complete variable domain (other parts from reference TRBV7-9 and TRBJ1-1): DTGVSQNPRHKITKRGQNVTFRCDPISEHNRLYWYRQTLGQGPEFLTYFQNEAQLEKSRLLSDRFSAERPKGSFSTLEIQRTEQGDSAMYLCASSLAGDTEAFFGQGTRLTVV.

The chain combines TRBV4-2 with TRBJ2-3; 9 bases match TRBD1. The CDR3 sequence is 14 residues long. Germline CDR1 LGHNA, CDR2 YNFKEQ. J lost 5 bases, V lost 2 bases, and 2 bases had no gene match. The CDR3 is CASSQLDRGDTQYF. The CDR3 DNA reads TGTGCCAGCAGCCAACTGGACAGGGGAGATACGCAGTATTTT.

The chain carries TRBV5-1 and TRBJ2-5, with D perhaps TRBD1 (5 bases). Trimming took 4 bases from V and 2 from J, leaving 18 bases between them. CDR1 and CDR2 from the germline V gene are SGHRS and YFSETQ. The CDR3 contains 16 residues. This CDR3 is CASSPVADSGQETQYF. CDR3 in DNA: TGCGCCAGCAGCCCAGTCGCCGACAGTGGACAAGAGACCCAGTACTTC.

This clone was seen only a few times. V and J are TRBV30 and TRBJ1-1; tentative D call: TRBD1 (6 bases). V lost 5 bases to trimming and J lost 4 bases, with 11 bases between them. CDR3 length equals 12 residues. CDR1 GTSNPN and CDR2 SVGIG come from the germline V gene (reference sequence). CDR3 coding DNA: TGTGCCTGGGGACAGTCTCCCACTGAAGCTTTCTTT. Translation gives CAWGQSPTEAFF.

This clone was picked up a small number of times. The rearrangement uses TRBV4-3 and TRBJ2-7; 8 bases match TRBD1. The CDR3 length is 16 residues. With V trimmed by 4 bases and J by 1 base, 9 bases remained unmatched. CDR1 and CDR2 from the germline V gene are LGHNA and YSLEER. The chain's CDR3 is CASSPSSGTGSYEQYF. The CDR3 region has the DNA TGCGCCAGCAGCCCGTCCTCCGGGACAGGTTCCTACGAGCAGTACTTC.

This clone was detected only once. V is TRBV10-1 and J is TRBJ2-2; D is undetermined. The length of the CDR3 is 11 residues. Trimming stripped 8 bases from V and 1 base from J, with 2 bases between. Germline V gene lookup returns CDR1 WNHNN and CDR2 SYGVQD (reference sequence). CDR3 sequence (DNA): TGCGCCAGCGGGAACACCGGGGAGCTGTTTTTT. Protein: CASGNTGELFF.

The genes are TRBV7-9 and TRBJ2-1; D possibly corresponds to TRBD1 (5 bases). This CDR3 region has 14 residues. The germline CDR1 and CDR2 sequences are SEHNR and FQNEAQ (reference sequence). Trimming took off 4 bases at V and 5 bases at J, with 12 bases between the two ends. CDR3 bases: TGTGCCAGCAGCTGGCGGCTAGGGGACAATGAGCAGTTCTTC. Translated: CASSWRLGDNEQFF.

The chain couples TRBV9 to TRBJ1-6; D uncertain. The germline V gene encodes CDR1 SGDLS and CDR2 YYNGEE. Deletions cut 10 bases from V and 5 bases from J, with 10 bases between. The CDR3 has 12 amino acids. In nucleotides, the CDR3 is TGTGCCCTTGGAGGGAATAATTCACCCCTCCACTTT. It yields the protein CALGGNNSPLHF. The complete variable domain, with remaining parts taken from reference TRBV9 and TRBJ1-6, reads DSGVTQTPKHLITATGQRVTLRCSPRSGDLSVYWYQQSLDQGLQFLIQYYNGEERAKGNILERFSAQQFPDLHSELNLSSLELGDSALYFCALGGNNSPLHFGNGTRLTVT.

The V call is TRBV18, the J call TRBJ1-2, with unresolved D. Germline V gives CDR1 KGHSH, CDR2 LQKENI. CDR3 length equals 12 residues. Trimming pared 3 bases from V and 1 base from J, leaving 3 bases between. The CDR3 loop is CASSPGNYGYTF. DNA of the CDR3: TGTGCCAGCTCACCGGGTAACTATGGCTACACCTTC.

The chain links TRBV5-5 to TRBJ2-5, with D perhaps matching TRBD1 (5 bases). Germline V lookup: CDR1 SGHKS, CDR2 YYEKEE (reference sequence). This CDR3 comprises 14 residues. Trimming took 0 bases from V and 3 from J, leaving 9 bases between them. The CDR3 loop reads CASSLETEEETQYF. DNA of the CDR3: TGTGCCAGCAGCTTGGAGACAGAGGAAGAGACCCAGTACTTC.

This clone has just a few counts. This chain uses TRBV18 with TRBJ2-3; D tentatively fits TRBD1 or TRBD2 (5 bases each). The V gene's germline CDR1 is KGHSH and CDR2 LQKENI. This CDR3 has 17 amino acids. V was trimmed by 4 bases and J by 6 bases, leaving 23 bases between them. In DNA, the CDR3 is TGTGCCAGCTCACTTCTCAAGGGGACGCCGGGGACGGATACGCAGTATTTT. Its translation is CASSLLKGTPGTDTQYF.

The rearrangement uses TRBV5-6 and TRBJ1-6, with D perhaps matching TRBD1 (6 bases). The CDR3 sequence is 14 residues long. The germline V gene has CDR1 SGHDT and CDR2 YYEEEE. The ends were cut back, 4 bases at V and 8 bases at J, with 13 bases in the middle. The CDR3, as DNA: TGTGCCAGCAGCCGCGACAGGAGTTATTCACCCCTCCACTTT. Translated: CASSRDRSYSPLHF.

The J gene is TRBJ2-6, the V gene TRBV5-4, with D uncertain. Germline CDR1 SGHNT, CDR2 YYREEE (reference sequence). The CDR3 extends over 14 amino acids. Between the trimmed V and J ends, which lost 5 bases and 0 bases, there was a span of 6 bases. CDR3 protein: CASSHDSGANVLTF. CDR3 nucleotides: TGTGCCAGCAGTCACGACTCTGGGGCCAACGTCCTGACTTTC.

The chain links TRBV6-5 to TRBJ1-5, with no clear D. The CDR3 spans 15 residues. V lost 0 bases to trimming and J lost 6 bases, with 12 bases between them. Germline V gene lookup returns CDR1 MNHEY and CDR2 SVGAGI. The CDR3: CASSYSKAGSQPQHF. CDR3 sequence (DNA): TGTGCCAGCAGTTACTCGAAAGCGGGGAGTCAGCCCCAGCATTTT.

The chain couples TRBV7-3 to TRBJ2-7; 10 bases agree with TRBD1. Germline V lookup: CDR1 SGHTA, CDR2 FQGTGA. J was trimmed by 4 bases and V by 4 bases; bases with no gene match: 7. The CDR3 is made up of 15 amino acids. CDR3 nucleotide sequence: TGTGCCAGCAGCTCGACAGGGGGCGCAGGGTACGAGCAGTACTTC. Its translation: CASSSTGGAGYEQYF.